The rows below give T cell receptor beta chains drawn from one sample of a study of blood T cell repertoires in COVID-19. Generated by immunoSEQ multiplex PCR, the TCRdb table keeps only in-frame clones and is missing some. This table has over 70,000 clones, approximately 80% appearing once. Sequencing was performed on peripheral blood. The receptors originated from a man between 65 and 85 years old with COVID-19, enrolled during active disease. Both conserved end residues are part of each CDR3. The order of the fields is J gene, clone size, D gene, V gene, CDR3 DNA, CDR3 protein. D genes are given only for firm matches. A row's size may be missing; if present it is once, few, many or a size class.

TRBJ1-4,NA,NA,TRBV3-1/TRBV3-2,TGTGCCAGCAGCCAAGACGGTAGGGGAGGTGAAAAACTGTTTTTT,CASSQDGRGGEKLFF
TRBJ1-5,NA,NA,TRBV4-3,TGCGCCAGCAGCAGGAACCATGGCCGGGATCAGCCCCAGCATTTT,CASSRNHGRDQPQHF
TRBJ1-2,NA,TRBD1,TRBV2,TGTGCCAGCTGGGCAGGGGGGATCTATGGCTACACCTTC,CASWAGGIYGYTF
TRBJ1-1,few,NA,TRBV3-1/TRBV3-2,TGTGCCAGCAGCCAAGGCGGCACTGAAGCTTTCTTT,CASSQGGTEAFF
TRBJ1-5,NA,TRBD1,TRBV5-8,TGTGCCAGCAGCCCCCGGGACAGGGAGTCTCATCAGCCCCAGCATTTT,CASSPRDRESHQPQHF
TRBJ1-4,few,NA,TRBV6-4,TGTGCCAGCAGTGAAACAGGGCATGAAAAACTGTTTTTT,CASSETGHEKLFF
TRBJ1-4,NA,TRBD1,TRBV2,TGTGCCAGCAATCGGGACAGTACCTTAGAAGAAAAACTGTTTTTT,CASNRDSTLEEKLFF
TRBJ1-1,NA,NA,TRBV18,TGTGCCAGCTCACCAATGCAGGCGGGGGAGAACACTGAAGCTTTCTTT,CASSPMQAGENTEAFF
TRBJ2-1,NA,NA,TRBV10-3,TGTGCCATCAGTGAGACCTGGACTCCCGCATTGAATGAGCAGTTCTTC,CAISETWTPALNEQFF
TRBJ2-2,NA,TRBD1,TRBV20-1,TGCAGTGCTAGTGCCGGGACAGTAGCGAACACCGGGGAGCTGTTTTTT,CSASAGTVANTGELFF
TRBJ1-2,few,NA,TRBV6-5,TGTGCCAGCAGTTTGATACAGGGCGGCTATGGCTACACCTTC,CASSLIQGGYGYTF
TRBJ1-3,NA,TRBD1,TRBV6-5,TGTGCCAGCAGGTACCGGGACAGACTTGGAAACACCATATATTTT,CASRYRDRLGNTIYF
TRBJ1-1,NA,NA,TRBV6-5,TGTGCCAGCAGTTGGGGAACAGGCATTGAAGCTTTCTTT,CASSWGTGIEAFF
TRBJ2-3,NA,TRBD2,TRBV5-4,TGTGCCAGCAGTCGGACTAGCGGGAGGGAAGCAGATACGCAGTATTTT,CASSRTSGREADTQYF
TRBJ2-3,NA,NA,TRBV30,TGTGCCTGTCTGGCCAGGTTGGGCACAGATACGCAGTATTTT,CACLARLGTDTQYF
TRBJ2-7,NA,TRBD1,TRBV7-9,TGTGCCAGCAGCTTAGTAGGGGGACAGGCAACCGAGCAGTACTTC,CASSLVGGQATEQYF
TRBJ2-3,NA,TRBD1,TRBV5-1,TGCGCCAGCAGCTTCAGACAGGGTTCAGATACGCAGTATTTT,CASSFRQGSDTQYF
TRBJ2-1,NA,NA,TRBV19,TGTGCCAGTAATACAGGAATTGACAATGAGCAGTTCTTC,CASNTGIDNEQFF
TRBJ2-1,NA,TRBD2,TRBV28,TGTGCCAGCAGTTTAGTAGCGGGAGGGGAGTTCTTC,CASSLVAGGEFF
TRBJ2-7,NA,TRBD2,TRBV7-2,TGTGCCAGCAGCTTAGGGACGGGAGGGCCGCTCGAGCAGTACTTC,CASSLGTGGPLEQYF
TRBJ1-1,NA,TRBD1,TRBV7-3,TGTGCCAGCAGCTTAATCCCAGGGGGAGACACTGAAGCTTTCTTT,CASSLIPGGDTEAFF
TRBJ2-3,NA,NA,TRBV2,TGTGCCAGCAGTGAAGGAACCGCGACGCAGTATTTT,CASSEGTATQYF
TRBJ1-2,NA,NA,TRBV28,TGTGCCAGCAGCTCCTGGGGGGGGGATGGCTACACCTTC,CASSSWGGDGYTF
TRBJ2-5,once,NA,TRBV7-8,TGTGCCAGCAGCTTAGCTAGGGGTCTCAGCCCAGAGACCCAGTACTTC,CASSLARGLSPETQYF
TRBJ1-1,NA,NA,TRBV14,TGTGCCAGCAGCCAAGACCAGAACACTGAAGCTTTCTTT,CASSQDQNTEAFF
TRBJ1-1,NA,NA,TRBV18,TGTGCCAGCTCACCAATTTTTAGCACTGAAGCTTTCTTT,CASSPIFSTEAFF
TRBJ2-1,NA,NA,TRBV5-6,TGTGCCAGCAGCTTGTTCTTATACTTAGGACAGAGATACAATGAGCAGTTCTTC,CASSLFLYLGQRYNEQFF
TRBJ2-1,NA,TRBD2,TRBV7-3,TGTGCCAGCAGCGAACTAGCGGGAGTCGTCAATGAGCAGTTCTTC,CASSELAGVVNEQFF
TRBJ2-7,few,NA,TRBV6-2/TRBV6-3,TGTGCCAGCAGTTACAACCAGGGCCGGTCCTCCTACGAGCAGTACTTC,CASSYNQGRSSYEQYF
TRBJ1-5,NA,NA,TRBV19,TGTGCCAGTAGTACTACCCTAAGGGGGAATCAGCCCCAGCATTTT,CASSTTLRGNQPQHF
TRBJ1-2,NA,NA,TRBV7-2,TGTGCCAGCAGCTTAGGTATACAAGACTATGGCTACACCTTC,CASSLGIQDYGYTF
TRBJ2-6,NA,NA,TRBV9,TGTGCCAGCAGACCGTCTTACGTTGGAGTCTCTGGGGCCAACGTCCTGACTTTC,CASRPSYVGVSGANVLTF
TRBJ1-2,NA,TRBD1,TRBV5-1,TGCGCCAGCAGGACCGGGACAGGGGGCAGTAACTATGGCTACACCTTC,CASRTGTGGSNYGYTF
TRBJ2-7,NA,NA,TRBV9,TGTGCCAGCAGCGTAGGGCAGGATAACGAGCAGTACTTC,CASSVGQDNEQYF
TRBJ2-3,NA,NA,TRBV27,TGTGCCAGCAGTTTTAAGCAGGGGTTAGATACGCAGTATTTT,CASSFKQGLDTQYF
TRBJ2-1,NA,TRBD1,TRBV7-3,TGTGCCAGCGCCCAAGGGGACAGGGGATTAAATGAGCAGTTCTTC,CASAQGDRGLNEQFF
TRBJ1-5,NA,NA,TRBV27,TGTGCCAGCCGGGGGGTCGAGCGCAATCAGCCCCAGCATTTT,CASRGVERNQPQHF
TRBJ1-1,NA,NA,TRBV28,TGTGCCAGCAGTCTCCAACGAGGACAGATGAACACTGAAGCTTTCTTT,CASSLQRGQMNTEAFF
TRBJ1-2,NA,NA,TRBV6-5,TGTGCCAGCAGTTACCAGACACAAAGCTATGGCTACACCTTC,CASSYQTQSYGYTF
TRBJ2-1,NA,TRBD2,TRBV7-3,TGTGCCAGCAGCCAAGGACTAGCGGAATGGAATGAGCAGTTCTTC,CASSQGLAEWNEQFF
TRBJ1-2,once,NA,TRBV6-2/TRBV6-3,TGTGCCAGCAACCCACGGCAAGGAGATGGCTACACCTTT,CASNPRQGDGYTF
TRBJ1-3,once,NA,TRBV11-2,TGTGCCAGCAGCTTACTAGGCCCTGGAAACACCATATATTTT,CASSLLGPGNTIYF
TRBJ1-2,once,NA,TRBV19,TGTGCCAGTACCACAGCGGTAAACTATGGCTACACCTTC,CASTTAVNYGYTF
TRBJ2-3,NA,NA,TRBV3-1/TRBV3-2,TGTGCCAGCAGCGGAGGGCTAGCCAGCACAGATACGCAGTATTTT,CASSGGLASTDTQYF